This TCR beta chain was obtained from a study of breast tumors, draining lymph nodes, adjacent tissues. Findings and limits, study-wide: Data fit most tumor T cells coming from lymph node, expanding in tumor. Tumor TCR diversity was below lymph nodes but above nontumor tissue.

Per the germline V gene, CDR1 is SGHVS and CDR2 is FQNEAQ. This CDR3 region has 20 residues. V shed 0 bases and J shed 0 bases, with 18 bases lying between them. TCRdb re-analysed the multiplex PCR reads in MiXCR, keeping a single row per CDR3 protein. Of roughly 7,000 distinct CDR3 sequences in the sample, roughly two fifths are singletons; the top ten hold roughly 40%. This clonotype was detected many times. Its specificity is not known. The chain carries TRBV7-8 and TRBJ2-6; a possible D gene is TRBD2 (5 bases). The specimen was tumor-adjacent breast tissue. This clonotype was obtained from a female donor with breast cancer. Some clones in this sample may be carry-over from other donors' samples. CDR3 residues: CASSLALMRAVGSGANVLTF. DNA of the CDR3: TGTGCCAGCAGCTTAGCCCTGATGAGGGCGGTGGGCTCTGGGGCCAACGTCCTGACTTTC.